Detailed here is one T cell receptor (beta chain). Via MiXCR, TCRdb re-called the 5' RACE reads, giving one row per CDR3 protein. The sample holds fewer than 550,000 distinct CDR3 sequences, over 11% seen once. This entry is derived from a study of identical twins. In germline, CDR1 is SGHRS, CDR2 YFSETQ. This CDR3 is 15 amino acids long. J gave up 8 bases and V 8 bases, and 12 bases lay outside the gene matches. These sequences were also reported in another study, on yellow fever vaccine responses in identical twins.

This chain uses TRBV5-1 with TRBJ2-1; 11 bases are a match to TRBD2. The receptor was isolated from a woman between 18 and 30 years old in good health. Sequences were obtained from CD4+ T cells sorted from blood. This chain's CDR3 is CARDNTSGSDDEQFF. CDR3 bases: TGCGCCAGGGATAACACTAGCGGGAGTGATGATGAGCAGTTCTTC.